These 15 T cell receptor beta chains share one sample of origin, sequenced in a study of cytomegalovirus exposure and HLA in healthy donors. The PCR used 60 Vbeta and 13 Jbeta primers. Measured with immunoSEQ multiplex PCR; TCRdb has only the in-frame clones, and not every one. The sample totals almost 45,000 clones. Sequencing was performed on PBMCs. All receptors come from a male donor in good health and CMV-seronegative.

The chain couples TRBV9 to TRBJ1-5; D call uncertain. Trimming took 0 bases from V and 4 from J, leaving 11 bases between them. The CDR3 has 15 residues. Germline loops: CDR1 SGDLS, CDR2 YYNGEE. The CDR3 spells CASSVGGRWNQPQHF. The CDR3 DNA is TGTGCCAGCAGCGTAGGTGGGAGGTGGAATCAGCCCCAGCATTTT.

The rearrangement uses TRBV4-1 and TRBJ1-2, with 7 nucleotides matching TRBD1. The germline V gene has CDR1 MGHRA and CDR2 YSYEKL. The CDR3 consists of 14 residues. V dropped 6 bases and J dropped 1; count of bases not matched to a gene: 5. CDR3 nucleotide sequence: TGCGCCAGCAGACCGACAGGGAGTAACTATGGCTACACCTTC. It codes for CASRPTGSNYGYTF.

This chain joins TRBV19 and TRBJ1-1; D call uncertain. The ends were cut back, 1 base at V and 6 bases at J, with 9 bases in the middle. There are 13 residues in the CDR3. Germline CDR1 reads LNHDA; CDR2 reads SQIVND (reference sequence). CDR3 region: CASSIGGQAEAFF. The CDR3 coding sequence is TGTGCCAGTAGTATAGGAGGGCAAGCTGAAGCTTTCTTT.

The chain links TRBV7-8 to TRBJ2-7; a weak D match, TRBD1 (7 bases). The ends were cut back, 0 bases at V and 3 bases at J, with 12 bases in the middle. In germline, CDR1 is SGHVS, CDR2 FQNEAQ. This CDR3 region has 15 residues. CDR3 sequence: CASSLAPRGVYEQYF. The CDR3 nucleotides read TGTGCCAGCAGCTTAGCCCCCAGGGGGGTCTACGAGCAGTACTTC.

J is TRBJ2-2 and V is TRBV12-5; D remains ambiguous. V gave up 6 bases and J gave up 8 bases, with 7 bases separating them. The CDR3 contains 11 residues. Looked up from germline, CDR1 is LGHNT and CDR2 is FRNRAP. The DNA for the CDR3 is TGTGCTAGTGGGATAACAGGGGAGCTGTTTTTT. It is translated as CASGITGELFF. Looking up the rest from reference TRBV12-5 and TRBJ2-2 gives the full variable domain: DARVTQTPRHKVTEMGQEVTMRCQPILGHNTVFWYRQTMMQGLELLAYFRNRAPLDDSGMPKDRFSAEMPDATLATLKIQPSEPRDSAVYFCASGITGELFFGEGSRLTVL.

The rearrangement uses TRBV15 and TRBJ2-7; 10 bases align to TRBD2. This CDR3 contains 16 residues. Germline lookup yields CDR1 LNHNV and CDR2 YYDKDF (reference sequence). Trimming removed 0 bases from V and 0 bases from J; junction bases left unmatched: 2. CDR3 in DNA: TGTGCCACCAGCAGAGATGTAGCGGGGGGCTCCTACGAGCAGTACTTC. Protein product: CATSRDVAGGSYEQYF. Variable domain in full (rest from reference TRBV15 and TRBJ2-7): DAMVIQNPRYQVTQFGKPVTLSCSQTLNHNVMYWYQQKSSQAPKLLFHYYDKDFNNEADTPDNFQSRRPNTSFCFLDIRSPGLGDTAMYLCATSRDVAGGSYEQYFGPGTRLTVT.

The V gene is TRBV5-1, the J gene TRBJ1-5; 7 bases are shared with TRBD1. CDR1 SGHRS and CDR2 YFSETQ come from the germline V gene. The J segment lost 5 bases and the V segment lost 0 bases, leaving 2 bases of the junction unmatched. The CDR3 extends over 14 amino acids. The CDR3 protein is CASSLGDSYQPQHF. CDR3 bases: TGCGCCAGCAGCTTGGGGGACAGCTATCAGCCCCAGCATTTT.

The chain uses TRBV10-1 and TRBJ2-1; 9 bases match TRBD2. The CDR3 sequence is 13 residues long. Trimming took 6 bases from V and 8 from J; bases not matched to a gene: 5. Germline values: CDR1 WNHNN, CDR2 SYGVQD (reference sequence). The CDR3 sequence is CASRREGRDEQFF. In DNA, the CDR3 is TGCGCCAGCAGGCGGGAGGGCCGCGATGAGCAGTTCTTC.

V is TRBV6-6 and J is TRBJ2-7, with a possible D match to TRBD2 (5 bases). Germline V gene data show CDR1 as MNHNY and CDR2 as SVGAGI (reference sequence). The CDR3 length is 13 residues. Deletions cut 7 bases from V and 6 bases from J, with 16 bases between. Here the CDR3 reads CASTPSSVGEQYF. CDR3 DNA sequence: TGTGCCAGCACCCCTAGTAGCGTCGGCGAGCAGTACTTC.

The genes are TRBV6-5 and TRBJ2-5; tentative D call: TRBD1 (7 bases). The V end was cut by 7 bases, the J end by 4 bases, with 16 bases between. CDR1 MNHEY and CDR2 SVGAGI come from the germline V gene. This CDR3 is built from 14 residues. The CDR3 region is CASTTTGRPETQYF. The CDR3 region has the DNA TGTGCCAGCACCACGACAGGGAGGCCAGAGACCCAGTACTTC.

This chain connects TRBV7-9 to TRBJ2-1; perhaps TRBD2 as D (5 bases). The CDR3 spans 14 residues. Trimming shortened V by 1 base and J by 9 bases, and 13 bases separated the two germline ends. Germline V gives CDR1 SEHNR, CDR2 FQNEAQ (reference sequence). The CDR3 DNA is TGTGCCAGCAGCTTAGTCCTAGAGGGCGGTGAGCAGTTCTTC. As protein: CASSLVLEGGEQFF.

The chain uses TRBV4-1 and TRBJ1-2; 8 bases fit TRBD1. This CDR3 is built from 15 residues. Looked up from germline, CDR1 is MGHRA and CDR2 is YSYEKL. The junction had 8 bases not matched to a gene; V was cut back by 0 bases and J by 8 bases. The CDR3 region has the DNA TGCGCCAGCAGCCAAGAGCCCGGACAGGGCCGCGGCTACACCTTC. Protein product: CASSQEPGQGRGYTF.

The genes are TRBV19 and TRBJ1-5; D might be TRBD1 (5 bases). Germline CDR1 reads LNHDA; CDR2 reads SQIVND (reference sequence). V lost 6 bases, J lost 1 base, and 10 bases lay in between. CDR3 size: 14 residues. The CDR3 is CASRTAGSNQPQHF. As DNA, the CDR3 is TGTGCCAGTAGAACAGCAGGGAGCAATCAGCCCCAGCATTTT.

J is TRBJ2-2 and V is TRBV7-9; D is ambiguous. Germline CDR1 reads SEHNR; CDR2 reads FQNEAQ (reference sequence). V lost 1 base to trimming and J lost 5 bases, with 11 bases between them. The CDR3 is 15 amino acids. This CDR3 is CASSLVFRGTGELFF. The CDR3 nucleotides are TGTGCCAGCAGCTTAGTATTTCGAGGAACCGGGGAGCTGTTTTTT. Combining the CDR3 with reference TRBV7-9 and TRBJ2-2 gives the whole variable domain DTGVSQNPRHKITKRGQNVTFRCDPISEHNRLYWYRQTLGQGPEFLTYFQNEAQLEKSRLLSDRFSAERPKGSFSTLEIQRTEQGDSAMYLCASSLVFRGTGELFFGEGSRLTVL.

The chain combines TRBV11-3 with TRBJ2-3, with D hard to call. Germline assignment: CDR1 SGHNT and CDR2 YENEEA. V was cut by 5 bases and J by 5 bases, with 11 bases left in between. The CDR3 length is 13 residues. The CDR3 bases are TGTGCCAGCAGCCGTAGAGGTGTAGATACGCAGTATTTT. Residues: CASSRRGVDTQYF.